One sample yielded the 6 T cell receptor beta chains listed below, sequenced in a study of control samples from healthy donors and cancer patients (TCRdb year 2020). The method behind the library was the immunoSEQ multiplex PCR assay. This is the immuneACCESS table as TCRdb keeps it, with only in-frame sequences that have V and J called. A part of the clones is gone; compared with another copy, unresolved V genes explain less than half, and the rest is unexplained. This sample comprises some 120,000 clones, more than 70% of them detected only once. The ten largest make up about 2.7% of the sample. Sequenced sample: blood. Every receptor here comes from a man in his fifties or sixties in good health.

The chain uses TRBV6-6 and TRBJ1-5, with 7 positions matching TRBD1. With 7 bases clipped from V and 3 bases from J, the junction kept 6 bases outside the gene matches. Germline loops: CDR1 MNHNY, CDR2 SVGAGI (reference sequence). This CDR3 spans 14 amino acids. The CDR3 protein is CASTRDSLNQPQHF. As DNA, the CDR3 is TGTGCCAGCACCCGGGACAGCCTCAATCAGCCCCAGCATTTT.

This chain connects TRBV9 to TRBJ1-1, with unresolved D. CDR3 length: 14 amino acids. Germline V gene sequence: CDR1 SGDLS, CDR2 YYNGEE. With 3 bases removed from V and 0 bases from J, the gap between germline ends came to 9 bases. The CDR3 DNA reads TGTGCCAGCAGCGGAAGGACGATGAACACTGAAGCTTTCTTT. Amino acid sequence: CASSGRTMNTEAFF.

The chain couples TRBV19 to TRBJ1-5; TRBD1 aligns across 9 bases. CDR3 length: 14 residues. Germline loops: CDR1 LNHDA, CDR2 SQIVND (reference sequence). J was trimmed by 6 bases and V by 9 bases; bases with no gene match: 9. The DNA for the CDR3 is TGTGCCAGCACTAAACAGGGGGCGGGTCAGCCCCAGCATTTT. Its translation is CASTKQGAGQPQHF.

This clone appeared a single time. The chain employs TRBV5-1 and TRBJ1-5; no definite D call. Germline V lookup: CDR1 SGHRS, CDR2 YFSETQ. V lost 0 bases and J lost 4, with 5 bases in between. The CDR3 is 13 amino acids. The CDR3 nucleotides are TGCGCCAGCAGCTTGGCTGGGAATCAGCCCCAGCATTTT. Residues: CASSLAGNQPQHF.

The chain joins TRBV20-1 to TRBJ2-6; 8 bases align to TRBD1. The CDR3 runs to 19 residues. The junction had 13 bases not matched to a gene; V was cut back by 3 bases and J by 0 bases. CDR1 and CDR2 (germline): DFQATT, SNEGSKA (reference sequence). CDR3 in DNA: TGCAGTGCTAGTGGGGGACAGGTAAACTCCTACTCTGGGGCCAACGTCCTGACTTTC. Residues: CSASGGQVNSYSGANVLTF.

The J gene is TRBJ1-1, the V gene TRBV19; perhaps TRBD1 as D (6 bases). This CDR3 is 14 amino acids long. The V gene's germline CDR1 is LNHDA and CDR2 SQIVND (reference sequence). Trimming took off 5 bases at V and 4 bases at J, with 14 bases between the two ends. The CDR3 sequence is CASSEQGRGTEAFF. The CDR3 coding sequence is TGTGCCAGTAGTGAACAGGGACGGGGCACTGAAGCTTTCTTT. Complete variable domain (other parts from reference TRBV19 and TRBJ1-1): DGGITQSPKYLFRKEGQNVTLSCEQNLNHDAMYWYRQDPGQGLRLIYYSQIVNDFQKGDIAEGYSVSREKKESFPLTVTSAQKNPTAFYLCASSEQGRGTEAFFGQGTRLTVV.